The clone carrying this TCR beta chain counts as medium-sized. These data belong to a study of T-cell reconstitution after alpha-beta-depleted transplantation in children. Preparation of the TCRbeta library was carried out with unique molecular identifiers. TCRdb ran MiXCR on the PCR reads and lists one entry per CDR3 protein. The sample records 3,500 to 5,500 distinct CDR3 sequences, 9.5% to 15% being singletons. Trimming shortened V by 4 bases and J by 0 bases, and 5 bases separated the two germline ends. The CDR3 has 13 residues. Germline V gene lookup returns CDR1 SGHRS and CDR2 YFSETQ. The source material was PBMCs, mostly from graft donor cells, sampled 60 days after TCRalphabeta/CD19-depleted stem cell transplant. The rearrangement uses TRBV5-1 and TRBJ1-3; D gene unclear. The source is a male patient between 2 and 10 years old who had a stem cell transplant for acute lymphoblastic leukemia, so the T cells may come from the graft donor. The DNA for the CDR3 is TGCGCCAGCAGCGTCCTCTCTGGAAACACCATATATTTT. It translates to CASSVLSGNTIYF. The variable domain in full, with the rest retrieved from reference TRBV5-1 and TRBJ1-3, is KAGVTQTPRYLIKTRGQQVTLSCSPISGHRSVSWYQQTPGQGLQFLFEYFSETQRNKGNFPGRFSGRQFSNSRSEMNVSTLELGDSALYLCASSVLSGNTIYFGEGSWLTVV.